The present T cell receptor (beta chain) was sequenced within a study of sequential checkpoint blockade in melanoma (dated by TCRdb to about 2019). At the level of the whole study: Patients were randomized 1:1 to first-line nivolumab followed by ipilimumab (arm A) or ipilimumab followed by nivolumab (arm B). Maintenance nivolumab came after each of the two trial sequences.

The immunoSEQ Assay was used to immunosequence TCRbeta CDR3 regions from genomic DNA. Before high-throughput sequencing, the genomic DNA was amplified using bias-controlled multiplex PCR. In the paper's pipeline: To quantify the absolute abundance of each unique TCRbeta CDR3 region, the sequences were collapsed and filtered. Clonality, defined as 1 minus Pielou's evenness, was calculated using productive rearrangements only. Clones with significantly greater frequencies in on-treatment versus baseline samples were identified using a previously published method. The table was pulled from immuneACCESS by TCRdb, which kept in-frame rearrangements only. Such tables lose some clones; where checked, under half of the loss comes from unresolved V genes, and the rest has no known cause. V, J and clone size were drawn from that table, and D and trimming were deduced from the DNA. For this sample the table gives fewer than 13,000 clones, of which around 78% were detected only once. Of the sample, roughly 14% is held by the ten largest clones.

From its cysteine to its phenylalanine, the CDR3 spans 15 amino acids. Only the CDR3 DNA is retained, 45 bases long and in frame from the first base. CDR1 and CDR2 are drawn from the germline V gene (reference sequence): MNHEY, SMNVEV. The junction shows trimming of 5 bases on V and 8 bases on J, and the gene matches do not reach 10 bases of it. Broad study findings and their caveats: The response-prediction model combining TCR metrics and mutation burden needs validation in larger, independent patient cohorts.

The sample's treatment or condition label, decoded: randomized to nivolumab then ipilimumab (arm A) or the reverse (arm B). Prior DNA-damaging chemotherapy had not been received by any trial patient. Live CD3+CD8+ cells negative for CD19 and CD56 were sorted from thawed PBMCs on a FACS Aria II flow cytometer. CheckMate 064, a randomized, open-label phase II trial of sequential checkpoint blockade, was the source of the samples, all of which came from patients with melanoma. Leukapheresis was used to collect peripheral blood mononuclear cells, which were then purified with Ficoll-Paque and frozen in human serum with roughly 10% DMSO. Purity of sorted blood CD3+CD8+ cells was verified at >95% immediately after sorting, followed by DNA extraction. A word on this clone: Its cognate antigen has yet to be identified. Per-base quality was not reported, and no clone a single base away is much larger than it.

The input for sequencing was CD8+ T cells sorted from blood (inferred from file names), taken from a patient given nivolumab and ipilimumab in sequence. This clonotype originated in a human donor with melanoma. The sequence joins TRBV27 to TRBJ1-4; TRBD1 matches 8 bases in the middle. The base sequence is TGTGCCAGCAGTCAACAACAGGGGGGGTGGGAAAAACTGTTTTTT. Translated, it gives CASSQQQGGWEKLFF.